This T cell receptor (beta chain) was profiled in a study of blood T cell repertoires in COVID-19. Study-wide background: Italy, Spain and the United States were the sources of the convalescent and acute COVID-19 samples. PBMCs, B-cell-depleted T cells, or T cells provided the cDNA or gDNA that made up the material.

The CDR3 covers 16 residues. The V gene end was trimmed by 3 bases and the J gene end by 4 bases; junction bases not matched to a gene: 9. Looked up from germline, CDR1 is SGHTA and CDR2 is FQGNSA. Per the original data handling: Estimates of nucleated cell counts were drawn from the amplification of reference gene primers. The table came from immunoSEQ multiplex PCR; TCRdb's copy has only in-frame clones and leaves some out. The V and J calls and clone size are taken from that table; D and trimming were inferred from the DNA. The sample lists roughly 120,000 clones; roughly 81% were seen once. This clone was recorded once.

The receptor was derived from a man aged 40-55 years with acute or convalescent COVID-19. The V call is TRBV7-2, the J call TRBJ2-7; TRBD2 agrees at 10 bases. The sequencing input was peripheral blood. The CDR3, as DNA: TGTGCCAGCAGCTTCTTACCCAGCGGGGGGGCGTACGAGCAGTACTTC. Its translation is CASSFLPSGGAYEQYF.